Below are 20 T cell receptor beta chains sequenced from a single sample in a study of monozygotic twins with inflammatory bowel disease. Reprocessing the 5' RACE reads, TCRdb reports a single entry for every CDR3 protein and omits DNA. The table counts 350,000 to 500,000 distinct CDR3 sequences; 2% to 2.5% lies in the top ten. The specimen sequenced was blood. The receptors were gathered from a human donor with ulcerative colitis or Crohn's disease, or a healthy co-twin of an affected twin (not recorded which).

This sequence joins TRBV12-3 or TRBV12-4 and TRBJ1-6. This CDR3 is built from 14 residues. The CDR3 sequence: CASIRRGSSSPLHF.

The chain employs TRBV5-1 and TRBJ2-2; as DNA is missing, the TRBD2 call by TCRdb cannot be tested. CDR3 length: 16 amino acids. CDR1 is SGHRS, CDR2 YFSETQ, per germline. CDR3 sequence reads: CASSLGAGGNTGELFF. The complete variable domain, with remaining parts taken from reference TRBV5-1 and TRBJ2-2, reads KAGVTQTPRYLIKTRGQQVTLSCSPISGHRSVSWYQQTPGQGLQFLFEYFSETQRNKGNFPGRFSGRQFSNSRSEMNVSTLELGDSALYLCASSLGAGGNTGELFFGEGSRLTVL.

This chain links TRBV4-3 with TRBJ2-3; no DNA is available, so the TRBD2 call from TCRdb remains unchecked. CDR1 and CDR2 (germline): LGHNA, YSLEER. The CDR3 covers 15 residues. The chain's CDR3 is CASSQESTSGSYRYF.

The V and J genes are TRBV3-1 and TRBJ1-2; TCRdb's D call, TRBD1, is unchecked because there is no DNA. This CDR3 has 14 amino acids. Germline assignment: CDR1 LGHDT and CDR2 YNNKEL (reference sequence). CDR3 region: CASSPQAANYGYTF.

The chain recombines TRBV27 with TRBJ1-5. Germline loops: CDR1 MNHEY, CDR2 SMNVEV (reference sequence). This CDR3 region has 11 residues. CDR3 residues: CASSNNQPQHF.

The rearrangement uses TRBV5-4 and TRBJ2-3. The germline V gene encodes CDR1 SGHNT and CDR2 YYREEE (reference sequence). The CDR3 is 12 amino acids. The CDR3 here is CASSLLSDTQYF. The whole variable domain, remainder taken from reference TRBV5-4 and TRBJ2-3, is ETGVTQSPTHLIKTRGQQVTLRCSSQSGHNTVSWYQQALGQGPQFIFQYYREEENGRGNFPPRFSGLQFPNYSSELNVNALELDDSALYLCASSLLSDTQYFGPGTRLTVL.

CDR3 amino acids: CAISDAGRRETQYF. The chain employs TRBV10-3 and TRBJ2-5; no DNA is available, so the TRBD2 call from TCRdb remains unchecked. Germline V lookup: CDR1 ENHRY, CDR2 SYGVKD. This CDR3 spans 14 amino acids.

The chain combines TRBV20-1 with TRBJ1-1; TCRdb's assignment of TRBD1 cannot be checked, as there is no DNA. Germline V gene data show CDR1 as DFQATT and CDR2 as SNEGSKA (reference sequence). This CDR3 has 13 residues. The CDR3: CSARDGRETLAFF.

This chain joins TRBV15 and TRBJ2-1. This CDR3 comprises 15 residues. CDR1 and CDR2 from the germline V gene are LNHNV and YYDKDF (reference sequence). CDR3 region: CATSRDRRLSNEQFF.

CDR3 sequence reads: CASSSRHPGELFF. The chain combines TRBV7-7 with TRBJ2-2. The CDR3 extends over 13 amino acids. Germline V lookup: CDR1 SSHAT, CDR2 FNYEAQ (reference sequence). Looking up the rest from reference TRBV7-7 and TRBJ2-2 gives the full variable domain: GAGVSQSPRYKVTKRGQDVTLRCDPISSHATLYWYQQALGQGPEFLTYFNYEAQPDKSGLPSDRFSAERPEGSISTLTIQRTEQRDSAMYRCASSSRHPGELFFGEGSRLTVL.

The chain uses TRBV12-3 or TRBV12-4 and TRBJ1-5; TCRdb lists TRBD1, though no DNA is available to test this call. The CDR3 totals 16 residues. This CDR3 is CASNVRGGTGNQPQHF.

The chain carries TRBV30 and TRBJ2-7; TCRdb designates TRBD1, a call that cannot be tested without DNA. The germline V gene encodes CDR1 GTSNPN and CDR2 SVGIG (reference sequence). This CDR3 comprises 13 residues. The CDR3 sequence: CAWSVQQGTEQYF.

The V call is TRBV20-1, the J call TRBJ2-1; TCRdb indicates TRBD1, and absent DNA this call remains unverified. The CDR3 sequence is 13 residues long. CDR1 DFQATT and CDR2 SNEGSKA come from the germline V gene (reference sequence). CDR3 amino acids: CSAQQGARNEQFF.

The chain links TRBV20-1 to TRBJ2-5; without DNA, the TCRdb call of TRBD1 cannot be checked. This CDR3 contains 15 residues. Germline assignment: CDR1 DFQATT and CDR2 SNEGSKA (reference sequence). CDR3 residues: CSALKPLGQQETQYF.

This sequence joins TRBV11-2 and TRBJ2-1. The CDR3 extends over 17 amino acids. Germline-derived CDR1 and CDR2 are SGHAT and FQNNGV. The CDR3 spells CASSLPPGIGGYNEQFF.

The V gene is TRBV5-1, the J gene TRBJ1-6; TCRdb's D gene call, TRBD1, goes unchecked for lack of DNA. The CDR3 runs 15 residues. Per the germline V gene, CDR1 is SGHRS and CDR2 is YFSETQ. This CDR3 is CASSLGSGSNSPLHF.

This chain uses TRBV20-1 with TRBJ2-1; TCRdb designates TRBD2, a call that cannot be tested without DNA. Per germline, CDR1 DFQATT and CDR2 SNEGSKA (reference sequence). CDR3 length equals 14 residues. The CDR3: CSASRGASYNEQFF.

This rearrangement joins TRBV12-3 or TRBV12-4 to TRBJ2-1; lacking DNA, the TRBD1 call made by TCRdb goes unchecked. CDR3 size: 14 residues. The CDR3 reads CASSQEARANEQFF.

The chain employs TRBV6-5 and TRBJ2-3; absent DNA, TCRdb's TRBD1 call cannot be checked. The length of the CDR3 is 16 residues. Germline V gene sequence: CDR1 MNHEY, CDR2 SVGAGI. CDR3 sequence reads: CASSYSTPGHPDTQYF.

The V call is TRBV23-1, the J call TRBJ2-7; checking the TCRdb D call of TRBD1 is not possible without DNA. TRBV23-1 is filed as an ORF, its function uncertain. The CDR3 runs 18 residues. CDR3 residues: CASSQRKGARDRGYEQYF.